This TCR beta chain appears in the sequencing data of a study of cytomegalovirus exposure and HLA in healthy donors. Whole-study results and caveats: High sensitivity and specificity were reportedly achieved when the classifier diagnosed cytomegalovirus status. Subsequent analysis of the approximately 110 validation repertoires found a tendency for first-cohort TCR clusters to co-occur. Rare TCR sequences dominated, though some public TCRs recurred in many donors.

In germline, CDR1 is SGHNT, CDR2 YYREEE (reference sequence). Trimming stripped 3 bases from V and 1 base from J, with 10 bases between. The length of the CDR3 is 14 residues. Assay: immunoSEQ multiplex PCR; the TCRdb copy retains only in-frame clones and omits some. The table includes tens of thousands of clones, just under 85% detected once. From the 120-subject validation cohort, which was separate from the approximately 720-subject first cohort, the donors were drawn. This clone was found once. Its antigen is as yet unknown. The TCR sequence derives from a man younger than 40 in good health and CMV-seronegative. Sequencing used PBMCs. The chain couples TRBV5-4 to TRBJ1-1; no definite D call. This CDR3 reads CASSSPTQNTEAFF. The CDR3 DNA sequence: TGTGCCAGCAGCTCACCTACTCAGAACACTGAAGCTTTCTTT.